This TCR beta chain originates from a study of early T cells in non-severe SARS-CoV-2 infection. For the study at large: Sequencing input comprised bulk RNA from unsorted whole blood; chain pairing was not available.

V was clipped by 7 bases and J by 1 base, with 13 bases between them. The CDR3 has 14 amino acids. Individual cDNA molecules received unique molecular identifiers during library preparation. TCRdb reprocessed the 5' RACE reads with MiXCR, giving one entry per CDR3 protein. The data hold 35,000 to 50,000 distinct CDR3 sequences, with less than 6.5% observed a single time. This clonotype has at least ten counts. V is TRBV12-3 or TRBV12-4 and J is TRBJ1-1, with D perhaps matching TRBD1 (5 bases). The sequences come from whole blood, collected at baseline. The sequence was collected from an adult who was a healthcare worker with PCR-confirmed SARS-CoV-2 infection or an uninfected control (not recorded which). The CDR3 reads CASTLSDRNTEAFF. In DNA, the CDR3 is TGTGCCAGCACCCTATCTGACAGGAACACTGAAGCTTTCTTT.